Presented here are 28 T cell receptor beta chains from one specimen sequenced in a study of neoadjuvant anti-PD-1 for oral cavity cancer. The method was immunoSEQ multiplex PCR; TCRdb's version includes in-frame clones alone and lacks a portion of them. The table includes 72,000 or so clones, around 82% detected once. The input for sequencing was PBMCs, taken before nivolumab (anti-PD-1) treatment. These receptors originate from a person aged 40 to 85 with oral cavity squamous cell carcinoma.

The chain carries TRBV5-4 and TRBJ1-1; weak D call: TRBD1 (6 bases). Trimming pared 3 bases from V and 2 bases from J, leaving 14 bases between. CDR3 length: 15 residues. Germline values: CDR1 SGHNT, CDR2 YYREEE (reference sequence). The CDR3 region is CASSSRQVLNTEAFF. In nucleotides, the CDR3 is TGTGCCAGCAGCTCACGACAGGTTTTAAACACTGAAGCTTTCTTT.

A few counts support this clone. The chain has TRBV4-1 and TRBJ2-7, with D possibly being TRBD1 or TRBD2 (5 bases each). Trimming stripped 4 bases from V and 2 bases from J, with 18 bases between. The CDR3 sequence is 16 residues long. Germline-derived CDR1 and CDR2 are MGHRA and YSYEKL. The CDR3: CASSRSAGTVTYEQYF. CDR3 DNA sequence: TGCGCCAGCAGCCGTTCGGCCGGGACGGTCACCTACGAGCAGTACTTC.

Notes on this clone: This sample also contains other DNA sequences that code for the same CDR3. The chain is built from TRBV4-1 and TRBJ1-2; D is unresolved. Germline V gives CDR1 MGHRA, CDR2 YSYEKL. CDR3 length: 12 amino acids. V dropped 0 bases and J dropped 2 bases, with 1 base sitting between them. The chain's CDR3 is CASSQENYGYTF. The CDR3 DNA reads TGCGCCAGCAGCCAAGAGAACTATGGCTACACCTTC.

This rearrangement joins TRBV9 to TRBJ1-4; 8 bases map to TRBD1. V shed 7 bases, J shed 8 bases, and the junction held 7 bases outside the gene matches. The CDR3 contains 13 residues. Germline V CDR1 and CDR2: SGDLS, YYNGEE. CDR3 coding DNA: TGTGCCAGCCAGACAGGGGAGGGCGAAAAACTGTTTTTT. This sequence encodes CASQTGEGEKLFF.

The table lists this clone with a count of one. The genes are TRBV30 and TRBJ1-2, with D hard to call. CDR3 length: 11 residues. The germline CDR1 and CDR2 sequences are GTSNPN and SVGIG (reference sequence). The V and J ends lost 1 base and 5 bases respectively, with 5 bases between them. The CDR3 protein is CAWSEAYGYTF. The CDR3 nucleotides are TGTGCCTGGAGTGAGGCATATGGCTACACCTTC.

The rearrangement links TRBV5-4 to TRBJ2-7, with D perhaps TRBD2 (5 bases). Germline CDR1 and CDR2: SGHNT and YYREEE (reference sequence). Trimming shortened V by 5 bases and J by 5 bases, and 23 bases separated the two germline ends. The CDR3 length is 16 residues. The CDR3 reads CASSSPIRGRHDEQYF. The CDR3 nucleotides are TGTGCCAGCAGTTCCCCTATCCGAGGGCGACATGACGAGCAGTACTTC.

The chain couples TRBV5-1 to TRBJ1-1; 8 nucleotides align to TRBD1. Germline lookup yields CDR1 SGHRS and CDR2 YFSETQ. The CDR3 spans 14 residues. V trimming: 5 bases; J trimming: 1 base; junction bases outside the gene matches: 4. The CDR3 sequence is CASSPGTGNTEAFF. In DNA, the CDR3 is TGCGCCAGCAGTCCCGGGACAGGGAACACTGAAGCTTTCTTT.

This rearrangement joins TRBV9 to TRBJ1-4; a weak D match, TRBD1 (5 bases). The CDR3 runs 14 residues. Between the trimmed V and J ends, which lost 0 bases and 8 bases, there was a span of 11 bases. Germline values: CDR1 SGDLS, CDR2 YYNGEE. CDR3 in DNA: TGTGCCAGCAGCGTAGAGGCTTGGGGCGAAAAACTGTTTTTT. As protein: CASSVEAWGEKLFF.

This clone was observed a few times. CDR3 coding DNA: TGTGCCAGCAGGCAAAGGGGTCAGGAGCAGTTCTTC. Its translation is CASRQRGQEQFF. The chain recombines TRBV2 with TRBJ2-1, with a tentative D call TRBD1 (5 bases). Germline V gene lookup returns CDR1 SNHLY and CDR2 FYNNEI. Trimming took off 6 bases at V and 10 bases at J, with 13 bases between the two ends. The CDR3 contains 12 residues.

The V call is TRBV6-1, the J call TRBJ2-7, with D unresolved. V lost 2 bases and J lost 5, with 10 bases in between. The germline CDR1 and CDR2 sequences are MNHNS and SASEGT. This CDR3 contains 13 residues. The CDR3 DNA reads TGTGCCAGCAGTGAATGGGGTGCGGACGAGCAGTACTTC. Protein product: CASSEWGADEQYF.

The rearrangement uses TRBV27 and TRBJ2-2; 9 positions agree with TRBD2. CDR3 length: 16 residues. With V trimmed by 6 bases and J by 5 bases, 10 bases remained unmatched. CDR1 MNHEY and CDR2 SMNVEV come from the germline V gene (reference sequence). The CDR3: CASRPLAGEGTGELFF. The CDR3 DNA follows: TGTGCCAGCAGACCGTTAGCGGGAGAGGGGACCGGGGAGCTGTTTTTT.

V gene TRBV5-1 combines with J gene TRBJ2-3, with 9 bases that match TRBD1. The V gene's germline CDR1 is SGHRS and CDR2 YFSETQ. V was clipped by 2 bases and J by 3 bases; unmatched bases: 7. The CDR3 extends over 16 amino acids. The CDR3, as DNA: TGCGCCAGCAGCTTAGTCCCGACAGGGGGGACAGATACGCAGTATTTT. It yields the protein CASSLVPTGGTDTQYF. Full variable domain (outside the CDR3, taken from reference TRBV5-1 and TRBJ2-3): KAGVTQTPRYLIKTRGQQVTLSCSPISGHRSVSWYQQTPGQGLQFLFEYFSETQRNKGNFPGRFSGRQFSNSRSEMNVSTLELGDSALYLCASSLVPTGGTDTQYFGPGTRLTVL.

This clone appeared once. The chain combines TRBV5-5 with TRBJ1-1; TRBD1 might be the D (6 bases). Germline assignment: CDR1 SGHKS and CDR2 YYEKEE (reference sequence). CDR3 length: 15 amino acids. Trimming stripped 3 bases from V and 4 bases from J, with 16 bases between. In DNA form, the CDR3 reads TGTGCCAGCAGCTGGCGCGCAGGGGCCGGCACTGAAGCTTTCTTT. Translation gives CASSWRAGAGTEAFF.

The V gene is TRBV7-9, the J gene TRBJ2-3; 8 positions agree with TRBD1. Germline assignment: CDR1 SEHNR and CDR2 FQNEAQ (reference sequence). CDR3 length: 15 residues. J lost 0 bases, V lost 5 bases, and 4 bases had no gene match. The CDR3 DNA reads TGTGCCAGCAGCACGTGGACAGGGAGCACAGATACGCAGTATTTT. It encodes CASSTWTGSTDTQYF.

Notes on this clone: A junction end diverges from the germline sequence, so it may reflect a read error. The V gene is TRBV7-7, the J gene TRBJ2-1, with D maybe TRBD2 (6 bases). The CDR3 totals 15 residues. Germline V lookup: CDR1 SSHAT, CDR2 FNYEAQ (reference sequence). CDR3 nucleotides: TGTGCTAGCAGCGCGGGATTTGGAGAAAACAATGAGCAGTTCTTC. Protein product: CASSAGFGENNEQFF.

The sample holds one count of this clone. The chain joins TRBV10-2 to TRBJ2-7, with D unresolved. Germline lookup yields CDR1 WSHSY and CDR2 SAAADI. V was pared by 2 bases and J by 4 bases, with 6 bases between. This CDR3 has 12 amino acids. The CDR3 reads CASSEQRYEQYF. CDR3 nucleotide sequence: TGCGCCAGCAGTGAGCAGAGGTACGAGCAGTACTTC.

The J gene is TRBJ2-2, the V gene TRBV27; perhaps TRBD1 as D (5 bases). V was cut by 7 bases and J by 6 bases, with 27 bases left in between. Germline assignment: CDR1 MNHEY and CDR2 SMNVEV (reference sequence). CDR3 size: 18 residues. The CDR3 sequence: CASTLLGKGFESAGELFF. DNA for the CDR3: TGTGCCAGCACCCTTCTGGGGAAGGGGTTTGAATCGGCCGGGGAGCTGTTTTTT.

The chain is built from TRBV27 and TRBJ2-5; D is possibly TRBD2 (6 bases). CDR1 is MNHEY and CDR2 is SMNVEV in the germline V gene (reference sequence). The CDR3 covers 12 residues. Trimming pared 10 bases from V and 5 bases from J, leaving 14 bases between. The CDR3 DNA reads as TGTGCCATCGGACTCGCGGGGGAGACCCAGTACTTC. Translating it yields CAIGLAGETQYF.

The chain has TRBV19 and TRBJ1-3; TRBD1 agrees at 9 bases. J gave up 9 bases and V 4 bases, and 4 bases lay outside the gene matches. CDR1 is LNHDA, CDR2 SQIVND, per germline (reference sequence). The CDR3 extends over 13 amino acids. CDR3 residues: CASSTTGGRTIYF. In DNA, the CDR3 is TGTGCCAGTAGTACAACAGGGGGCCGCACCATATATTTT.

The J gene is TRBJ2-7, the V gene TRBV4-1; 7 nucleotides agree with TRBD1. Germline values: CDR1 MGHRA, CDR2 YSYEKL. V dropped 3 bases and J dropped 6; count of bases not matched to a gene: 2. This CDR3 spans 12 amino acids. Written as DNA, the CDR3 is TGCGCCAGCAGCCAGGGGGACAGCGAGCAGTACTTC. This encodes CASSQGDSEQYF.

The rearrangement joins TRBV2 to TRBJ2-3; D call uncertain. Germline CDR1 reads SNHLY; CDR2 reads FYNNEI. The V and J ends lost 0 bases and 12 bases respectively, with 16 bases between them. The CDR3 runs 14 residues. CDR3 protein: CASSEAIRASHQYF. The CDR3 DNA is TGTGCCAGCAGTGAAGCGATCCGGGCCAGCCATCAGTATTTT.

This clone was observed a few times. J is TRBJ2-3 and V is TRBV2; tentatively, D is TRBD2 (6 bases). The CDR3 has 16 amino acids. Deletions cut 6 bases from V and 1 base from J, with 17 bases between. CDR1 SNHLY and CDR2 FYNNEI come from the germline V gene. The CDR3 nucleotides are TGTGCCAGCAGGGCACGCCTGTGGGGGGGCACAGATACGCAGTATTTT. Protein: CASRARLWGGTDTQYF. Variable domain in full (rest from reference TRBV2 and TRBJ2-3): EPEVTQTPSHQVTQMGQEVILRCVPISNHLYFYWYRQILGQKVEFLVSFYNNEISEKSEIFDDQFSVERPDGSNFTLKIRSTKLEDSAMYFCASRARLWGGTDTQYFGPGTRLTVL.

V gene TRBV2 combines with J gene TRBJ2-5, with 10 bases aligning to TRBD1. V lost 8 bases and J lost 5; bases outside the gene matches: 8. This CDR3 spans 14 amino acids. The germline gives CDR1 SNHLY, CDR2 FYNNEI. This chain's CDR3 is CASGRQGARETQYF. DNA of the CDR3: TGTGCCAGCGGCCGACAGGGGGCACGGGAGACCCAGTACTTC.

This sequence joins TRBV11-2 and TRBJ2-7; TRBD1 matches 10 bases. Per the germline V gene, CDR1 is SGHAT and CDR2 is FQNNGV. With V trimmed by 4 bases and J by 0 bases, 15 bases remained unmatched. CDR3 length: 19 amino acids. The CDR3: CASSSLGQGVKGSSYEQYF. The CDR3 DNA is TGTGCCAGCAGCTCGTTAGGACAGGGGGTAAAAGGGAGCTCCTACGAGCAGTACTTC.

A single count supports this clone. The chain carries TRBV5-1 and TRBJ2-5; TRBD2 matches at 10 bases. This CDR3 contains 16 residues. J gave up 3 bases and V 2 bases, and 7 bases lay outside the gene matches. CDR1 is SGHRS, CDR2 YFSETQ, per germline. The CDR3 reads CASSFGSGGTKETQYF. In nucleotides, the CDR3 is TGCGCCAGCAGCTTTGGTAGCGGGGGGACAAAAGAGACCCAGTACTTC.

The chain joins TRBV4-1 to TRBJ1-5; D possibly corresponds to TRBD1 (6 bases). The CDR3 is 16 amino acids. The germline gives CDR1 MGHRA, CDR2 YSYEKL. Trimming stripped 2 bases from V and 3 bases from J, with 14 bases between. The CDR3 coding sequence is TGCGCCAGCAGCCAACCGACAGGACCCTCCAATCAGCCCCAGCATTTT. It encodes CASSQPTGPSNQPQHF.

The chain employs TRBV6-1 and TRBJ1-6; D ambiguous. This CDR3 has 14 amino acids. Deletions cut 10 bases from V and 10 bases from J, with 20 bases between. Germline V CDR1 and CDR2: MNHNS, SASEGT. This chain's CDR3 is CATLLWALGSPLHF. CDR3 coding DNA: TGTGCCACACTATTGTGGGCCCTAGGATCACCCCTCCACTTT.

V usage is TRBV5-4 and J usage is TRBJ2-1; D is perhaps TRBD1 (5 bases). From germline, CDR1 is SGHNT and CDR2 YYREEE (reference sequence). V was trimmed by 4 bases and J by 7 bases, leaving 9 bases between them. CDR3 length: 12 amino acids. This chain's CDR3 is CASSIGVNEQFF. CDR3 coding DNA: TGTGCCAGCAGCATAGGGGTGAATGAGCAGTTCTTC.